This T cell receptor (beta chain) was found in a study of shared T cell receptors in the human thymus. The ends were cut back, 3 bases at V and 1 base at J, with 13 bases in the middle. CDR3 length: 16 amino acids. Germline-derived CDR1 and CDR2 are LGHNA and YSLEER. The protocol was immunoSEQ multiplex PCR, while the TCRdb copy is restricted to in-frame clones and leaves out a portion. The data show hundreds of thousands of clones, with approximately 89% seen just once and just under 0.0095% held by the top ten. Another study also made use of these data, one on human thymus T cells. That investigation notes: Donors were healthy Finnish babies undergoing corrective operations for congenital heart defects. Resections obtained during corrective heart surgery supplied the thymus tissue.

The material sequenced was thymocytes. The origin of this receptor is a boy less than two years old with a congenital heart defect. The gene calls are TRBV4-3 and TRBJ2-4; TRBD1 is a possible D gene (5 bases). CDR3 sequence: CASSQLGGAAKNIQYF. The CDR3 DNA sequence: TGCGCCAGCAGCCAGTTGGGTGGGGCGGCCAAAAACATTCAGTACTTC.